This T cell receptor (beta chain) was recovered during a study of regulatory T cells in long-lasting Graves disease. The time point: newly diagnosed GD, antithyroid drugs for less than 3 months. RNA isolated from PBMCs was used to make the TCR library. The CDR3 spans 14 residues. V dropped 8 bases and J dropped 9; count of bases not matched to a gene: 8. Germline V gene lookup returns CDR1 MNHEY and CDR2 SMNVEV (reference sequence). This clonotype came up many times. TCR beta libraries were built with iRepertoire HTBI primers and Arm-PCR of CDR3 regions. MiXCR, applied by TCRdb to the multiplex PCR reads, yields one record per CDR3 protein. Altogether around 250,000 distinct CDR3 sequences are present, about 19% being singletons, with the ten largest covering about 14%.

This chain links TRBV27 with TRBJ1-6; 9 positions agree with TRBD1. The sample in question was peripheral blood mononuclear cells (PBMCs), obtained at new diagnosis, from a patient treated with antithyroid drugs. The TCR was taken from a female donor with Graves disease. CDR3 DNA: TGTGCCAGCCAGAGGGACAGGGCCTTTTCACCCCTCCACTTT. This codes for CASQRDRAFSPLHF.